This TCR beta chain was identified during a study of OX40 agonist ivuxolimab in advanced cancers. Systemic immunosuppression or autoimmune disease history was grounds to exclude patients. At baseline, cycle 4 day 1, and cycle 7 day 1, blood was sampled. Some clones are missing from TCRdb's copy, which holds only in-frame ones; the method was immunoSEQ multiplex PCR. This sample has roughly 100,000 clones; more than 75% occur once, and the top ten carry 0.7% to 0.95%. This clone was seen once. Germline loops: CDR1 SGHTA, CDR2 FQGTGA. There are 13 residues in the CDR3. V dropped 2 bases and J dropped 7 bases, with 11 bases sitting between them.

The V gene is TRBV7-3, the J gene TRBJ1-1; maybe TRBD1 (6 bases). The sample consisted of CD4+ or CD8+ T cells sorted from blood, taken in a trial of the OX40 agonist ivuxolimab. This receptor was identified in an adult with an advanced solid tumor such as melanoma, head and neck, liver or kidney cancer. The CDR3 region is CASSLRGGFEAFF. The CDR3 region has the DNA TGTGCCAGCAGCTTACGAGGGGGATTTGAAGCTTTCTTT.